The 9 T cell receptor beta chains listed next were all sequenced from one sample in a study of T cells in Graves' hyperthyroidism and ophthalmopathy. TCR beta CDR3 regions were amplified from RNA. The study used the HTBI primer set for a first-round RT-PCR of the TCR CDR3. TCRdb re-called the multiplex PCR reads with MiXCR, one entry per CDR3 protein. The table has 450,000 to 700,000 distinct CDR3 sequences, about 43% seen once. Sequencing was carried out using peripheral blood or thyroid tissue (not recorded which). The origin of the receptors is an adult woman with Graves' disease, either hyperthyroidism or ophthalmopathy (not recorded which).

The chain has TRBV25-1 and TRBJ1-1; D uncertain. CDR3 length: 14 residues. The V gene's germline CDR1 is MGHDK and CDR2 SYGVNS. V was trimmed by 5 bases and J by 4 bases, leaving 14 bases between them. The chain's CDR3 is CASSPRRGVTEAFF. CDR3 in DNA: TGTGCCAGCAGTCCCCGACGGGGTGTCACTGAAGCTTTCTTT.

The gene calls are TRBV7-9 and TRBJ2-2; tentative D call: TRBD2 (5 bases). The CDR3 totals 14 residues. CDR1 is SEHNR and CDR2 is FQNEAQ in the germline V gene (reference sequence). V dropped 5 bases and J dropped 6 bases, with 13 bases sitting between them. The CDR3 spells CASSDEGVAGELFF. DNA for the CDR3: TGTGCCAGCAGCGACGAGGGAGTCGCCGGGGAGCTGTTTTTT.

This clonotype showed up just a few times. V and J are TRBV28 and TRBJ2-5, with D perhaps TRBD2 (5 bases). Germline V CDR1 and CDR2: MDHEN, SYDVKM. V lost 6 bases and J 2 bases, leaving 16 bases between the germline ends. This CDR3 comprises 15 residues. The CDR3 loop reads CASSLGREIQETQYF. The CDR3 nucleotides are TGTGCCAGCAGCCTCGGACGGGAAATTCAAGAGACCCAGTACTTC.

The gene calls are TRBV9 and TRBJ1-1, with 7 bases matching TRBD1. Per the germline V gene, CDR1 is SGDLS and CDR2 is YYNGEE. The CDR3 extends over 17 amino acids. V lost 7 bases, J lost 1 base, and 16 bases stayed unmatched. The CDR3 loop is CASSPPGRGRSNTEAFF. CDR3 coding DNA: TGTGCCAGCTCACCACCGGGCAGGGGGAGGTCGAACACTGAAGCTTTCTTT.

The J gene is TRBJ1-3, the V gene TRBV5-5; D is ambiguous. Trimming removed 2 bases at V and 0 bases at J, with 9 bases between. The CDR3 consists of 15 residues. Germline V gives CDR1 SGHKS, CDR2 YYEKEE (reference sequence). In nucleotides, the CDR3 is TGTGCCAGCAGCTTTGCGTCTACCTCTGGAAACACCATATATTTT. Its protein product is CASSFASTSGNTIYF.

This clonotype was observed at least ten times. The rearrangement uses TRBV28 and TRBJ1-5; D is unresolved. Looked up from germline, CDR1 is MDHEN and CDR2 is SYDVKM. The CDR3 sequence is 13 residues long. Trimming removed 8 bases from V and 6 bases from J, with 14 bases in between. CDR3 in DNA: TGTGCCAGCCGAATGGGCGCCCGTCAGCCCCAGCATTTT. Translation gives CASRMGARQPQHF.

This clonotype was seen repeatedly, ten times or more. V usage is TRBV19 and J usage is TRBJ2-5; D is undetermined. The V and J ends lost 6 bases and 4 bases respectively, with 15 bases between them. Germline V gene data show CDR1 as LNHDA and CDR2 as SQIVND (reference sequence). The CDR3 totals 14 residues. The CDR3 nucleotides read TGTGCCAGTAGCCAAGACCCCGCGGCAGAGACCCAGTACTTC. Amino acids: CASSQDPAAETQYF.

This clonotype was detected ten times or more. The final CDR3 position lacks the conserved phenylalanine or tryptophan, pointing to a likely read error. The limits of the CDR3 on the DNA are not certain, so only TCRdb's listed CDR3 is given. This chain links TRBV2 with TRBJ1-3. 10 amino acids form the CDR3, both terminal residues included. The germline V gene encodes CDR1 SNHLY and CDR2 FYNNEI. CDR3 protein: CASSEGETLA.

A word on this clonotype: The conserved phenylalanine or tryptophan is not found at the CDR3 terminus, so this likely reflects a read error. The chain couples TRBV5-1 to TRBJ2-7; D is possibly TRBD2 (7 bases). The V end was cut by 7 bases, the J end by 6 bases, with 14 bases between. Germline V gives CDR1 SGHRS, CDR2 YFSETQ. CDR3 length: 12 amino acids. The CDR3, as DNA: TGCGCCAGCCGAGGGGGGGGTGGCGAGCAGTACTAC. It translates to CASRGGGGEQYY.